Presented here are 22 T cell receptor beta chains from one specimen sequenced in a study of graft-versus-host responses after intestinal transplantation. Sequenced by immunoSEQ multiplex PCR; TCRdb stores in-frame clones only, minus some. The table has 100,000 to 120,000 clones, around 95% seen once. Their antigens are not known. This specimen consisted of unstimulated CD8+ T cells sorted from spleen or lymph node cells, obtained before intestinal transplant. These receptors all stem from a human donor who received an intestinal transplant.

In this sample, this clone turned up once. The chain joins TRBV5-6 to TRBJ2-3; D is possibly TRBD2 (6 bases). Between the trimmed V and J ends, which lost 4 bases and 4 bases, there was a span of 19 bases. This CDR3 region has 16 residues. Germline V gives CDR1 SGHDT, CDR2 YYEEEE. This chain's CDR3 is CASSAAGTGDADTQYF. CDR3 DNA sequence: TGTGCCAGCAGCGCCGCCGGGACGGGGGATGCAGATACGCAGTATTTT.

This sequence joins TRBV2 and TRBJ2-7; 7 positions match TRBD2. CDR1 and CDR2 (germline): SNHLY, FYNNEI. V lost 6 bases, J lost 3 bases, and 11 bases stayed unmatched. There are 15 residues in the CDR3. CDR3 coding DNA: TGTGCCAGCAGGGGAGGGTCTGCGTTTCACTACGAGCAGTACTTC. It yields the protein CASRGGSAFHYEQYF.

J is TRBJ2-7 and V is TRBV10-3, with 8 bases matching TRBD1. J lost 0 bases, V lost 4 bases, and 8 bases had no gene match. Per the germline V gene, CDR1 is ENHRY and CDR2 is SYGVKD. The CDR3 extends over 16 amino acids. CDR3 loop: CAISADRDRSSYEQYF. The DNA of the CDR3 is TGTGCCATCAGTGCCGACCGGGACAGGAGCTCCTACGAGCAGTACTTC.

V and J are TRBV7-8 and TRBJ2-5; D gene unclear. CDR3 length: 14 residues. V lost 5 bases and J lost 5, with 15 bases in between. CDR1 and CDR2 from the germline V gene are SGHVS and FQNEAQ. CDR3 region: CASSPLVRGETQYF. The CDR3 DNA is TGTGCCAGCAGCCCCCTGGTCCGTGGGGAGACCCAGTACTTC.

The chain employs TRBV5-1 and TRBJ1-2; D is possibly TRBD1 (5 bases). V lost 0 bases, J lost 3 bases, and 9 bases lay in between. Per the germline V gene, CDR1 is SGHRS and CDR2 is YFSETQ. The CDR3 is 14 residues long. The CDR3 reads CASSLAEGDYGYTF. In DNA form, the CDR3 reads TGCGCCAGCAGCTTGGCGGAAGGGGACTATGGCTACACCTTC.

The chain carries TRBV27 and TRBJ1-5; D may be TRBD1 (6 bases). Germline loops: CDR1 MNHEY, CDR2 SMNVEV (reference sequence). This CDR3 comprises 15 residues. The V and J ends lost 5 bases and 4 bases respectively, with 15 bases between them. DNA of the CDR3: TGTGCCAGCAGTCCTCAGGGGCGGATAAATCAGCCCCAGCATTTT. Translated, it gives CASSPQGRINQPQHF.

This clone was counted a single time. The rearrangement links TRBV11-1 to TRBJ2-7, with 9 positions matching TRBD2. Germline values: CDR1 SGHAT, CDR2 FQDESV (reference sequence). The ends lost 1 base at V and 2 bases at J; junction bases unmatched: 3. The CDR3 is 15 amino acids. The CDR3 DNA sequence: TGTGCCAGCAGCTTAGAACGCGGGAGGGCCTACGAGCAGTACTTC. It translates to CASSLERGRAYEQYF.

Concerning this clone: This sample includes further DNA sequences coding for the same CDR3. The rearrangement uses TRBV30 and TRBJ1-1; perhaps TRBD1 as D (5 bases). The germline CDR1 and CDR2 sequences are GTSNPN and SVGIG (reference sequence). The CDR3 is 13 residues long. Trimming took off 2 bases at V and 4 bases at J, with 11 bases between the two ends. CDR3 sequence: CAWSLGGSTEAFF. DNA for the CDR3: TGTGCCTGGAGTCTCGGGGGGAGCACTGAAGCTTTCTTT.

The V and J genes are TRBV27 and TRBJ2-1; the D gene is possibly TRBD2 (5 bases). In germline, CDR1 is MNHEY, CDR2 SMNVEV (reference sequence). This CDR3 region has 16 residues. Between the trimmed V and J ends, which lost 0 bases and 3 bases, there was a span of 12 bases. The CDR3 sequence is CASSLSGSSSYNEQFF. The CDR3, as DNA: TGTGCCAGCAGTTTATCGGGGTCTAGCAGCTACAATGAGCAGTTCTTC.

CDR3 sequence: CASSLVQSVEQFF. The CDR3, as DNA: TGTGCCAGCAGCCTAGTCCAAAGCGTTGAGCAGTTCTTC. This rearrangement joins TRBV5-6 to TRBJ2-1; D not resolved. There are 13 residues in the CDR3. Germline V CDR1 and CDR2: SGHDT, YYEEEE. Trimming stripped 4 bases from V and 9 bases from J, with 14 bases between. Full variable domain (missing parts from reference TRBV5-6 and TRBJ2-1): DAGVTQSPTHLIKTRGQQVTLRCSPKSGHDTVSWYQQALGQGPQFIFQYYEEEERQRGNFPDRFSGHQFPNYSSELNVNALLLGDSALYLCASSLVQSVEQFFGPGTRLTVL.

The CDR3 DNA sequence: TGTGCCAGCACCCTGACAGGGGATGAGCAGTTCTTC. It yields the protein CASTLTGDEQFF. The chain joins TRBV6-1 to TRBJ2-1; 8 bases are a match to TRBD1. The germline CDR1 and CDR2 sequences are MNHNS and SASEGT. The V gene end was trimmed by 7 bases and the J gene end by 8 bases; junction bases not matched to a gene: 4. CDR3 length: 12 amino acids.

This clone occurred once. The CDR3 is CASSVGSGASEQFF. The CDR3 DNA sequence: TGTGCCAGCAGCGTAGGGTCCGGCGCATCTGAGCAGTTCTTC. The rearrangement links TRBV9 to TRBJ2-1, with D unresolved. The germline V gene encodes CDR1 SGDLS and CDR2 YYNGEE. Trimming pared 0 bases from V and 9 bases from J, leaving 13 bases between. The CDR3 extends over 14 amino acids.

The chain couples TRBV7-8 to TRBJ2-7; 9 nucleotides line up with TRBD1. The CDR3 consists of 13 residues. Germline V gene data show CDR1 as SGHVS and CDR2 as FQNEAQ. V dropped 5 bases and J dropped 7; count of bases not matched to a gene: 6. The CDR3 is CASSRTGAKEQYF. The DNA of the CDR3 is TGTGCCAGCAGCCGGACAGGGGCAAAGGAGCAGTACTTC.

The J gene is TRBJ2-3, the V gene TRBV28, with 7 bases aligning to TRBD2. The germline gives CDR1 MDHEN, CDR2 SYDVKM. The length of the CDR3 is 19 residues. V was pared by 5 bases and J by 5 bases, with 22 bases of the junction left unmatched. The CDR3 nucleotides are TGTGCCAGCAGTCCAGGCGTGGGCGCGGGCGGGAGAGATGGAGATACGCAGTATTTT. Protein: CASSPGVGAGGRDGDTQYF. The whole variable domain, filled in from reference TRBV28 and TRBJ2-3, reads DVKVTQSSRYLVKRTGEKVFLECVQDMDHENMFWYRQDPGLGLRLIYFSYDVKMKEKGDIPEGYSVSREKKERFSLILESASTNQTSMYLCASSPGVGAGGRDGDTQYFGPGTRLTVL.

The V gene is TRBV27, the J gene TRBJ1-3; possibly TRBD1 for D (5 bases). The V gene lost 5 bases and the J gene lost 0 bases, with 14 bases spanning the gap. The CDR3 consists of 16 residues. Per germline, CDR1 MNHEY and CDR2 SMNVEV (reference sequence). CDR3 sequence: CASSPRGTVSGNTIYF. The DNA for the CDR3 is TGTGCCAGCAGTCCCCGGGGGACGGTCTCTGGAAACACCATATATTTT.

V usage is TRBV4-1 and J usage is TRBJ2-5; no definite D call. There are 16 residues in the CDR3. V shed 0 bases and J shed 5 bases, with 16 bases lying between them. The germline gives CDR1 MGHRA, CDR2 YSYEKL. The DNA for the CDR3 is TGCGCCAGCAGCCAAGACGAAATCATTCGTGTGGAGACCCAGTACTTC. Encoded protein: CASSQDEIIRVETQYF.

The J gene is TRBJ2-1, the V gene TRBV4-1, with D possibly being TRBD2 (5 bases). The CDR3 runs to 13 residues. V shed 0 bases and J shed 9 bases, with 9 bases lying between them. Germline CDR1 is MGHRA and CDR2 is YSYEKL. CDR3 protein: CASSQDFSGEQFF. CDR3 DNA: TGCGCCAGCAGCCAAGATTTCAGCGGTGAGCAGTTCTTC.

V and J are TRBV28 and TRBJ2-7; TRBD1 might be the D (5 bases). CDR3 length equals 15 residues. V was pared by 3 bases and J by 0 bases, with 12 bases between. CDR1 is MDHEN and CDR2 is SYDVKM in the germline V gene. DNA of the CDR3: TGTGCCAGCAGTTTTAGGGGCAGGAGCTCCTACGAGCAGTACTTC. Translation gives CASSFRGRSSYEQYF.

The genes are TRBV5-4 and TRBJ2-7; D is possibly TRBD1 or TRBD2 (5 bases each). Between the trimmed V and J ends, which lost 3 bases and 4 bases, there was a span of 11 bases. The germline CDR1 and CDR2 sequences are SGHNT and YYREEE (reference sequence). CDR3 length: 13 residues. The CDR3 DNA is TGTGCCAGCAGCTCCTCGGGACCATACGAGCAGTACTTC. This sequence encodes CASSSSGPYEQYF.

CDR3 DNA sequence: TGCGCCAGCAGCGGCCTAACAGGGGACCCCCGCGAGCAGTACTTC. This encodes CASSGLTGDPREQYF. This chain connects TRBV5-1 to TRBJ2-7; 7 positions agree with TRBD1. CDR3 length: 15 residues. V trimming: 4 bases; J trimming: 6 bases; junction bases outside the gene matches: 13. Germline CDR1 SGHRS, CDR2 YFSETQ.

The V gene is TRBV7-9, the J gene TRBJ2-7; TRBD1 matches 7 bases. V lost 4 bases and J lost 4; bases outside the gene matches: 4. Germline V gene sequence: CDR1 SEHNR, CDR2 FQNEAQ (reference sequence). CDR3 size: 13 residues. As DNA, the CDR3 is TGTGCCAGCAGCTCGACGGACAGGTACGAGCAGTACTTC. It specifies CASSSTDRYEQYF.

On this clone itself: The limits of the CDR3 on the DNA are not certain, so only TCRdb's listed CDR3 is given. This rearrangement joins TRBV7-8 to TRBJ2-1. Germline loops: CDR1 SGHVS, CDR2 FQNEAQ. Counting both end residues, the CDR3 totals 17 amino acids. The CDR3 sequence is CASSPLRAGPMYNEQFF.